Below, 14 T cell receptor beta chains from the same sample are listed, as sequenced in a study of regulatory and conventional T cells in RAG deficiency. Regulatory T cells were sorted from blood as CD4+ CD25-high CD127-low cells. Clones were sequenced by immunoSEQ multiplex PCR, and TCRdb holds only the in-frame ones, with some missing. The sample includes roughly 29,000 clones, 75% to 95% of them seen just once. A further study also used this sample, focusing on regulatory T cells. That report notes: Primers: 52 TRBV forward and 13 TRBJ reverse.

Sequenced sample: Tregs sorted from blood. All receptors come from a human donor in good health.

V and J are TRBV5-6 and TRBJ2-5; D is uncertain. Germline loops: CDR1 SGHDT, CDR2 YYEEEE. The CDR3 loop spans 11 amino acids. V lost 1 base and J 2 bases, leaving 0 bases between the germline ends. The CDR3 loop reads CASSLQETQYF. CDR3 DNA: TGTGCCAGCAGCTTGCAAGAGACCCAGTACTTC.

The rearrangement uses TRBV9 and TRBJ2-5; 8 bases fit TRBD1. The germline V gene has CDR1 SGDLS and CDR2 YYNGEE. With 3 bases clipped from V and 5 bases from J, the junction kept 6 bases outside the gene matches. The CDR3 is 14 amino acids. The CDR3 coding sequence is TGTGCCAGCAGCGCCAGGGGGCGCGGGGAGACCCAGTACTTC. Protein: CASSARGRGETQYF.

J is TRBJ1-1 and V is TRBV23-1; 10 bases agree with TRBD1. TRBV23-1 is an open reading frame, and its role is uncertain. J gave up 4 bases and V 2 bases, and 10 bases lay outside the gene matches. This CDR3 region has 17 residues. CDR3 sequence: CASSQPDRGRGGTEAFF. The CDR3 bases are TGCGCCAGCAGTCAACCAGACAGGGGGCGCGGGGGCACTGAAGCTTTCTTT.

The V call is TRBV6-6, the J call TRBJ2-4, with TRBD1 as a possible D gene (5 bases). In germline, CDR1 is MNHNY, CDR2 SVGAGI (reference sequence). Trimming left V 1 base short and J 11 bases short, with 9 bases between. The CDR3 has 12 residues. DNA for the CDR3: TGTGCCAGCAGTTACTTCCAGGGTGTTCAGTACTTC. This encodes CASSYFQGVQYF.

The chain combines TRBV12-5 with TRBJ1-6, with 8 bases aligning to TRBD1. V trimming: 1 base; J trimming: 7 bases; junction bases outside the gene matches: 0. This CDR3 comprises 14 residues. Per the germline V gene, CDR1 is LGHNT and CDR2 is FRNRAP. The chain's CDR3 is CASGLDRGNSPLHF. The CDR3 DNA reads TGTGCTAGTGGTTTGGACAGGGGGAATTCACCCCTCCACTTT.

The chain couples TRBV5-5 to TRBJ2-3; 7 bases align to TRBD2. The length of the CDR3 is 13 residues. CDR1 and CDR2 from the germline V gene are SGHKS and YYEKEE (reference sequence). Germline trimming cut 0 bases from V and 9 bases from J; bases unmatched to any gene: 4. The CDR3 protein is CASSLEPGGTQYF. The CDR3 DNA sequence: TGTGCCAGCAGCTTGGAACCGGGAGGCACGCAGTATTTT.

The chain couples TRBV5-4 to TRBJ1-2, with D unclear. The length of the CDR3 is 16 residues. The V end was cut by 4 bases, the J end by 0 bases, with 16 bases between. CDR1 and CDR2 (germline): SGHNT, YYREEE (reference sequence). The CDR3 sequence: CASSTPGRRTNYGYTF. The CDR3 DNA is TGTGCCAGCAGCACCCCCGGACGGAGAACTAACTATGGCTACACCTTC.

In this sample, this clone turned up once. The V and J genes are TRBV18 and TRBJ1-1; D call uncertain. With 2 bases removed from V and 2 bases from J, the gap between germline ends came to 6 bases. There are 13 residues in the CDR3. In germline, CDR1 is KGHSH, CDR2 LQKENI. The CDR3 loop reads CASSPEVNTEAFF. CDR3 bases: TGTGCCAGCTCACCAGAAGTTAACACTGAAGCTTTCTTT. Together with reference TRBV18 and TRBJ1-1, the CDR3 gives the full variable domain: NAGVMQNPRHLVRRRGQEARLRCSPMKGHSHVYWYRQLPEEGLKFMVYLQKENIIDESGMPKERFSAEFPKEGPSILRIQQVVRGDSAAYFCASSPEVNTEAFFGQGTRLTVV.

The chain links TRBV28 to TRBJ1-5; the D is unclear. The CDR3 spans 16 residues. Germline V gene data show CDR1 as MDHEN and CDR2 as SYDVKM. The V end was cut by 5 bases, the J end by 0 bases, with 14 bases between. CDR3 coding DNA: TGTGCCAGCAGTCCCCGGACGGATTATAGCAATCAGCCCCAGCATTTT. Its translation: CASSPRTDYSNQPQHF.

V is TRBV7-9 and J is TRBJ1-2; a weak D match, TRBD1 (5 bases). The germline CDR1 and CDR2 sequences are SEHNR and FQNEAQ (reference sequence). This CDR3 comprises 14 residues. V was shortened by 5 bases and J by 4 bases, with 14 bases between the two germline ends. For the CDR3, the DNA is TGTGCCAGCAGCGCGTTACCTCAGGGCTATGGCTACACCTTC. It is translated as CASSALPQGYGYTF.

The chain links TRBV18 to TRBJ2-1; 11 positions agree with TRBD2. The germline gives CDR1 KGHSH, CDR2 LQKENI. V shed 6 bases, J shed 4 bases, and the junction held 14 bases outside the gene matches. The CDR3 consists of 18 residues. CDR3 in amino acids: CASSSSVLAGGIYNEQFF. CDR3 coding DNA: TGTGCCAGCTCTTCTAGCGTCCTAGCGGGGGGCATTTACAATGAGCAGTTCTTC.

The rearrangement links TRBV5-1 to TRBJ2-7, with D perhaps TRBD2 (5 bases). With 0 bases removed from V and 1 base from J, the gap between germline ends came to 14 bases. The germline V gene encodes CDR1 SGHRS and CDR2 YFSETQ. The CDR3 spans 16 residues. The CDR3 DNA is TGCGCCAGCAGCTTGGCCCGGGGATTTAGATCCTACGAGCAGTACTTC. Translated: CASSLARGFRSYEQYF.

The V call is TRBV29-1, the J call TRBJ2-2; tentative D call: TRBD1 (5 bases). This CDR3 has 14 amino acids. Germline V gene sequence: CDR1 SQVTM, CDR2 ANQGSEA. In DNA, the CDR3 is TGCAGTACCAGGGTTTCCCCGATTTCCGGGGAGCTGTTTTTT. Its translation: CSTRVSPISGELFF.

The table lists this clone with a count of one. This chain joins TRBV6-5 and TRBJ2-7; the match to TRBD1 covers 7 bases. Trimming at V came to 5 bases and at J to 0 bases, leaving 7 bases not matched to a gene. CDR3 length: 15 amino acids. Germline assignment: CDR1 MNHEY and CDR2 SVGAGI. The CDR3 here is CASSPTGLSSYEQYF. CDR3 nucleotides: TGTGCCAGCAGTCCGACAGGGTTAAGCTCCTACGAGCAGTACTTC.